The next 6 T cell receptor beta chains were all read from a single sample in a study of CD8+CD57+ T cells in acquired aplastic anemia. Patients who underwent sequencing had shown CD8+CD57+ cell expansion by flow cytometry. TCR beta VDJ and CDR3 profiling used genomic DNA as template. TCRdb re-called the reads with MiXCR, one entry per CDR3 protein. The repertoire consists of fewer than 300,000 distinct CDR3 sequences, with 82% occurring once and the leading ten covering about 41%. Material: sorted CD4+, CD8+, or CD8+CD57+ T cells (not recorded which) from PBMCs. The receptor source for this set is a human donor with aplastic anemia.

The CDR3 DNA follows: TGTGCCAGCAGGTTACCGGGAGGTCCGAATACGCACGATCAGTACGTC. Amino acid sequence: CASRLPGGPNTHDQYV. The rearrangement uses TRBV7-8 and TRBJ2-7, with 7 bases identical to TRBD2. From germline, CDR1 is SGHVS and CDR2 FQNEAQ. The CDR3 totals 16 residues.

The rearrangement uses TRBV28 and TRBJ1-3; D is uncertain. From germline, CDR1 is MDHEN and CDR2 SYDVKM. The V end lost 7 bases, the J end lost 2 bases, and 6 bases lay between the germline ends. The CDR3 extends over 12 amino acids. The CDR3 reads CASTVPGNTIYF. Here the CDR3 DNA reads TGTGCCAGCACGGTCCCTGGAAACACCATATATTTT.

Points on this clonotype: Since no conserved phenylalanine or tryptophan closes the CDR3, a read error is the likely cause. Because the CDR3's place on the DNA is in doubt, the DNA is left out and the CDR3 is given as listed by TCRdb. The chain recombines TRBV7-2 with TRBJ1-2. Germline values: CDR1 SGHTA, CDR2 FQGNSA. Both ends counted, the CDR3 spans 13 residues. This chain's CDR3 is CASSQDLAGGHTS.

Concerning this clonotype itself: An end of the junction does not agree with germline; a read error may underlie this. The chain joins TRBV7-9 to TRBJ1-2; D remains ambiguous. The CDR3 totals 15 residues. Germline CDR1 is SEHNR and CDR2 is FQNEAQ (reference sequence). DNA of the CDR3: TGTGCCAGCAGCTGGGCGGGAAGGTCAAGCGATGGCGACACCTTC. Amino acids: CASSWAGRSSDGDTF.

The chain is built from TRBV7-2 and TRBJ1-4; possible D gene TRBD1, 5 bases. V dropped 3 bases and J dropped 14 bases, with 25 bases sitting between them. The CDR3 is 16 amino acids. Germline V gene lookup returns CDR1 SGHTA and CDR2 FQGNSA. CDR3 amino acids: CASSFRVTQETEYLFF. The CDR3 region has the DNA TGTGCCAGCAGCTTCAGGGTAACCCAAGAGACCGAGTACCTGTTTTTT.

This chain links TRBV5-6 with TRBJ2-3; 8 positions agree with TRBD1. Germline V CDR1 and CDR2: SGHDT, YYEEEE. V trimming: 8 bases; J trimming: 4 bases; junction bases outside the gene matches: 15. The CDR3 is 16 amino acids. The CDR3 DNA follows: TGTGCCAGTAGCCCTCGTCCAGGGGGCGCGTCAGATACGCAGTATTTT. It is translated as CASSPRPGGASDTQYF.